This is a list of T cell receptor beta chains from one sample in a study of beta chain features in type 1 diabetes. This table comes from immunoSEQ multiplex PCR, and its TCRdb copy is limited to in-frame clones, with some not included. The sample lists 600,000 to 700,000 clones, around 15% occurring once. Sequencing was carried out using naive CD4+ T cells from blood. These receptors were obtained from a man between 18 and 35 years old with type 1 diabetes. The CDR3 runs from the conserved cysteine through the conserved F or W. D genes are given only for firm matches. Size is omitted from some rows. Given values are once, few, many or a class for expanded clones.

j_call,v_call,clone_size,d_call,cdr3_nt,cdr3_aa
TRBJ2-7,TRBV7-2,-,-,TGTGCCAGCAGCTTCCGGACAGTAACTGGCGAGCAGTACTTC,CASSFRTVTGEQYF
TRBJ2-3,TRBV6-5,-,-,TGTGCCAGCAGTTCACCCAATACGCAGTATTTT,CASSSPNTQYF
TRBJ1-2,TRBV11-3,few,-,TGTGCCAGCAGCTACGGGGGGTACTATGGCTACACCTTC,CASSYGGYYGYTF
TRBJ1-5,TRBV4-1,-,-,TGCGCCAGCAGCCAAGAGGGTTTTGTGGAGGAGAGGGGCAATCAGCCCCAGCATTTT,CASSQEGFVEERGNQPQHF
TRBJ1-2,TRBV9,few,-,TGTGCCAGCAGCGCCTCAGGGCAGACGGGTGGCTACACCTTC,CASSASGQTGGYTF
TRBJ2-7,TRBV7-9,few,-,TGTGCCAGCAGCCCCAGGGAAGGAAACCTGGCCGAGCAGTACTTC,CASSPREGNLAEQYF
TRBJ2-5,TRBV10-1,few,-,TGCGCCAGCAGTCGGACCCCGGGGGAGACCCAGTACTTC,CASSRTPGETQYF
TRBJ2-3,TRBV9,few,-,TGTGCCAGCAGCGTCGTTGGGACTTCAGATACGCAGTATTTT,CASSVVGTSDTQYF
TRBJ2-3,TRBV15,few,TRBD1,TGTGCCACCAGCAGAGGGCCCCCCGGACAGGGGGGTATGCAGTATTTT,CATSRGPPGQGGMQYF
TRBJ2-2,TRBV10-3,-,-,TGTGCCATCAGCGCCACCGGGGAGCTGTTTTTT,CAISATGELFF
TRBJ1-1,TRBV30,-,TRBD1,TGTGCCTGGAGTCCCGGGGCAGGGGGTGACTTGCCCACTGAAGCTTTCTTT,CAWSPGAGGDLPTEAFF
TRBJ1-1,TRBV2,-,-,TGTGCCAGCAGTGGACAGGTTAACACTGAAGCTTTCTTT,CASSGQVNTEAFF
TRBJ1-1,TRBV2,-,-,TGTGCCAGCAGTGAAGGGGTCATGAACACTGAAGCTTTCTTT,CASSEGVMNTEAFF
TRBJ1-4,TRBV18,-,-,TGTGCCAGCTCGAAACAGGTTAATGAAAAACTGTTTTTT,CASSKQVNEKLFF
TRBJ2-1,TRBV7-9,-,-,TGTGCCAGCAGCTTAGGTGATCCCTACAATGAGCAGTTCTTC,CASSLGDPYNEQFF
TRBJ2-1,TRBV7-9,-,-,TGTGCCAGCAGCACAAGACTAGGAGGTGAGCAGTTCTTC,CASSTRLGGEQFF
TRBJ1-2,TRBV10-3,few,-,TGTGCCATCAGTGAGGGGTTGGCTGGCTACACCTTC,CAISEGLAGYTF
TRBJ2-1,TRBV14,few,TRBD1,TGTGCCAGCAGCCAAGGGACAGGCTCCTACAATGAGCAGTTCTTC,CASSQGTGSYNEQFF
TRBJ2-3,TRBV7-2,few,TRBD2,TGTGCCAGCAGTTACTCAGCCGGGACTATGAGCACAGATACGCAGTATTTT,CASSYSAGTMSTDTQYF
TRBJ2-1,TRBV2,few,-,TGTGCCAGCAGTGGGGGATTTAACCGGGGGTACAATGAGCAGTTCTTC,CASSGGFNRGYNEQFF
TRBJ1-6,TRBV27,-,TRBD1,TGTGCCAGCAGGTCAGAGGGGGCCTACTATAATTCACCCCTCCACTTT,CASRSEGAYYNSPLHF
TRBJ2-1,TRBV7-6,few,-,TGTGCCAGCAGCCCGGGGGCTACCTCCTCGGTGGATGAGCAGTTCTTC,CASSPGATSSVDEQFF
TRBJ2-5,TRBV5-1,-,TRBD1,TGCGCCAGCAGTGGACAGGCCCAAGAGACCCAGTACTTC,CASSGQAQETQYF
TRBJ1-5,TRBV19,-,TRBD1,TGTGCCAGTAGTATCATCCATTTCAGGGGGAAGAGCGGACAGCCCCAGCATTTT,CASSIIHFRGKSGQPQHF
TRBJ1-5,TRBV6-1,few,TRBD1,TGTGCCAGCAGTGCCGGGACAGGGGGCGTGGGGCGTCAGCCCCAGCATTTT,CASSAGTGGVGRQPQHF
TRBJ2-1,TRBV6-5,-,TRBD2,TGTGCCAGCAGACCTAGCGGGGGGAACAATGAGCAGTTCTTC,CASRPSGGNNEQFF
TRBJ2-2,TRBV5-8,few,-,TGTGCCAGCGTTATTTGGCAGGGGCATAACACCGGGGAGCTGTTTTTT,CASVIWQGHNTGELFF
TRBJ2-3,TRBV5-1,few,-,TGCGCCAGCAGCTTGGTTGCGGGGGCGGGAGATACGCAGTATTTT,CASSLVAGAGDTQYF
TRBJ2-7,TRBV6-6,-,TRBD1,TGTGCCAGCAGGGACAGGATCACCTACGAGCAGTACTTC,CASRDRITYEQYF
TRBJ2-7,TRBV30,few,TRBD1,TGTGCCTGGAGTACATCACAGGGGCAGCAGTACTTC,CAWSTSQGQQYF
TRBJ1-4,TRBV18,few,-,TGTGCCAGCTCACCAAGCCGCGGTTTTGCAACTAATGAAAAACTGTTTTTT,CASSPSRGFATNEKLFF
TRBJ2-7,TRBV30,few,-,TGTGCCTGGAGTCGCCTCAACTACGAGCAGTACTTC,CAWSRLNYEQYF
TRBJ2-7,TRBV7-2,-,TRBD1,TGTGCCAGCAGCTTAGGGGACAGAAGTACCTACGAGCAGTACTTC,CASSLGDRSTYEQYF
TRBJ1-6,TRBV6-5,-,TRBD1,TGTGCCAGCAGGGGACAGGGGAATTCACCCCTCCACTTT,CASRGQGNSPLHF
TRBJ2-3,TRBV2,once,TRBD2,TGTGCCAGCCGCGCCGGACTCCAGAGGGGAGGGACGCAGTATTTT,CASRAGLQRGGTQYF
TRBJ1-5,TRBV19,few,-,TGTGCCAGTAGTCCGCACGTACGCAATCAGCCCCAGCATTTT,CASSPHVRNQPQHF
TRBJ1-2,TRBV12-5,few,-,TGTGCTAGTGGTTCTAACTATGGCTACACCTTC,CASGSNYGYTF
TRBJ2-7,TRBV28,few,-,TGTGCCAGCAGTTTAACGGCCGACTGGAGCGAGCAGTACTTC,CASSLTADWSEQYF
TRBJ2-3,TRBV28,few,-,TGTGCCAGCAGTTTAACAGATTCCACAGATACGCAGTATTTT,CASSLTDSTDTQYF
TRBJ1-2,TRBV14,few,TRBD1,TGTGCCAGCAGCCAATCCGGGACAGGGGTCTATGGCTACACCTTC,CASSQSGTGVYGYTF
TRBJ1-5,TRBV19,few,-,TGTGCCAGTAGATCAAGCAATCAGCCCCAGCATTTT,CASRSSNQPQHF